This TCR beta chain was observed in a study of cytomegalovirus exposure and HLA in healthy donors. For this clone: No antigen is known for it.

General observations from the study: In a later analysis, most CMV-associated TCR beta chains appeared HLA-restricted. Immune exposure information comprised only CMV serostatus.

Researchers ran the PCR with 60 Vbeta and 13 Jbeta primers. TCRdb's table, derived via immunoSEQ multiplex PCR, lists solely in-frame clones and lacks some. The sample lists some 130,000 clones; roughly 75% were seen once. Per the germline V gene, CDR1 is MNHEY and CDR2 is SMNVEV (reference sequence). The CDR3 has 17 amino acids. The V gene end was trimmed by 5 bases and the J gene end by 4 bases; junction bases not matched to a gene: 13. The sequencing input was PBMCs. The TCR comes from a man aged 25 to 40 in good health. The chain uses TRBV27 and TRBJ1-1; TRBD1 matches 10 bases. The CDR3 bases are TGTGCCAGCAGTCAAGCCGGGACAGGGGCTTTTTTCACTGAAGCTTTCTTT. Protein sequence: CASSQAGTGAFFTEAFF.